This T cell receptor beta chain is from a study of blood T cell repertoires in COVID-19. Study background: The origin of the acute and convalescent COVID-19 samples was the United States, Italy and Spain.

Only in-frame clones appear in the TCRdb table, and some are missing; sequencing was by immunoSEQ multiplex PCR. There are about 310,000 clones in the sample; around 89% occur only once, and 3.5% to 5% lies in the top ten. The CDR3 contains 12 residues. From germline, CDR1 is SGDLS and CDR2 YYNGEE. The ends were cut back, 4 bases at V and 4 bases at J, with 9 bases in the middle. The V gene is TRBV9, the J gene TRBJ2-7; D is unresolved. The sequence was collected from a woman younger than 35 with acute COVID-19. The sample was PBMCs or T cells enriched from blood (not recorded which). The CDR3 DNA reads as TGTGCCAGCAGCCCCTCAGAATACGAGCAGTACTTC. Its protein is CASSPSEYEQYF.